One and the same sample provided the 8 T cell receptor beta chains below, sequenced in a study of blood T cell repertoires in COVID-19. Some clones are missing from TCRdb's copy, which holds only in-frame ones; the method was immunoSEQ multiplex PCR. The data contain fewer than 250,000 clones, approximately 90% of them singletons. Material: peripheral blood. Receptors were obtained from a man aged 30 to 45 with COVID-19, enrolled during active disease.

This rearrangement joins TRBV2 to TRBJ2-2; 10 nucleotides line up with TRBD2. Germline values: CDR1 SNHLY, CDR2 FYNNEI. Losses at the gene ends were 5 bases for V and 4 bases for J; bases not matched to a gene: 4. The length of the CDR3 is 15 residues. CDR3 protein: CASSPSGGLTGELFF. The DNA for the CDR3 is TGTGCCAGCAGTCCTAGCGGGGGCCTCACCGGGGAGCTGTTTTTT.

V and J are TRBV6-5 and TRBJ1-3; D is unclear. This CDR3 spans 14 amino acids. Trimming stripped 7 bases from V and 2 bases from J, with 12 bases between. Germline V lookup: CDR1 MNHEY, CDR2 SVGAGI. Written as DNA, the CDR3 is TGTGCCAGCACTGTTGTCGGGACTGGAAACACCATATATTTT. Amino acid sequence: CASTVVGTGNTIYF.

For the CDR3, the DNA is TGTGCCAGTAGCGCCTACAGGGATACCTACGAGCAGTACTTC. Translated: CASSAYRDTYEQYF. The chain joins TRBV6-2 or TRBV6-3 to TRBJ2-7, with TRBD1 as a possible D gene (6 bases). Trimming stripped 9 bases from V and 2 bases from J, with 17 bases between. In germline, CDR1 is MNHEY, CDR2 SVGEGT. This CDR3 region has 14 residues.

The chain carries TRBV4-3 and TRBJ2-7, with 9 positions matching TRBD1. The CDR3 runs 18 residues. Trimming cost V 3 bases and J 5 bases; bases outside gene matches: 17. CDR1 and CDR2 (germline): LGHNA, YSLEER. CDR3 amino acids: CASSQSPYRDRVTDEQYF. The CDR3 DNA is TGCGCCAGCAGCCAGAGTCCTTACCGGGACAGGGTGACCGACGAGCAGTACTTC.

The rearrangement uses TRBV20-1 and TRBJ1-5; 9 nucleotides line up with TRBD1. Losses at the gene ends were 3 bases for V and 3 bases for J; bases not matched to a gene: 12. The germline V gene encodes CDR1 DFQATT and CDR2 SNEGSKA (reference sequence). The CDR3 totals 17 residues. This CDR3 is CSASGAGTGINNQPQHF. For the CDR3, the DNA is TGCAGTGCTAGTGGAGCCGGGACAGGGATTAACAATCAGCCCCAGCATTTT.

The V call is TRBV5-4, the J call TRBJ2-6, with 8 positions matching TRBD1. With 4 bases clipped from V and 0 bases from J, the junction kept 12 bases outside the gene matches. The V gene's germline CDR1 is SGHNT and CDR2 YYREEE (reference sequence). This CDR3 has 19 residues. CDR3 DNA sequence: TGTGCCAGCAGCGCGGGGCCCGGGACAGGCTTCTCTGGGGCCAACGTCCTGACTTTC. This translates into CASSAGPGTGFSGANVLTF.

Here the CDR3 DNA reads TGTGCCAGCAGCTTAGATGGAAGGGAGGGTTTCGATGAGCAGTTCTTC. This translates into CASSLDGREGFDEQFF. V gene TRBV11-3 combines with J gene TRBJ2-1; 7 positions agree with TRBD2. CDR1 is SGHNT, CDR2 YENEEA, per germline. J was trimmed by 8 bases and V by 0 bases; bases with no gene match: 10. The CDR3 spans 16 residues.

The chain employs TRBV9 and TRBJ1-2; D is possibly TRBD1 (6 bases). Trimming took 4 bases from V and 3 from J, leaving 16 bases between them. This CDR3 comprises 15 residues. Germline-derived CDR1 and CDR2 are SGDLS and YYNGEE. CDR3 residues: CASSPDRSGDYGYTF. The DNA of the CDR3 is TGTGCCAGCAGCCCAGACAGGTCCGGGGACTATGGCTACACCTTC.